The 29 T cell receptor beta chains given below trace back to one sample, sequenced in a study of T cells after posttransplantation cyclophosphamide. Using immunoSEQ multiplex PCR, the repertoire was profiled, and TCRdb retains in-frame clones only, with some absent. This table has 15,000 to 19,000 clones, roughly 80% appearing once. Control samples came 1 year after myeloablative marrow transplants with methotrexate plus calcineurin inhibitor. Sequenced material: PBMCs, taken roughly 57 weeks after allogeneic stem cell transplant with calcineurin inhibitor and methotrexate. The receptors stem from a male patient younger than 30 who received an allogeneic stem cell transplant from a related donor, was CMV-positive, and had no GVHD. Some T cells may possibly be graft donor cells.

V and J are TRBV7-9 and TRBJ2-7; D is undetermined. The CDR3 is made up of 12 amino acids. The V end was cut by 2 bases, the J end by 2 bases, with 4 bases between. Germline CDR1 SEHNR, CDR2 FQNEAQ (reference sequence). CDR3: CASSLLAYEQYF. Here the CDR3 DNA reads TGTGCCAGCAGCTTATTAGCCTACGAGCAGTACTTC.

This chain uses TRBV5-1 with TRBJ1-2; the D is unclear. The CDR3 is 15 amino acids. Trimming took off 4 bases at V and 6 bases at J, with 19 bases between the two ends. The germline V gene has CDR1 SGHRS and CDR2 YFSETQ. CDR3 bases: TGCGCCAGCAGCCGCTCTTCTGGGCCGCGAGATGGCTACACCTTC. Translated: CASSRSSGPRDGYTF.

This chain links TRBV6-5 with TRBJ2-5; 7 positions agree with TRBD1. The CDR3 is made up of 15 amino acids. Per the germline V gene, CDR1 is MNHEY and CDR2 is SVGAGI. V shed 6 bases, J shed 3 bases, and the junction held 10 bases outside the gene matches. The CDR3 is CASRHLTGWEETQYF. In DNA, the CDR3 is TGTGCCAGCAGACACCTGACAGGGTGGGAAGAGACCCAGTACTTC.

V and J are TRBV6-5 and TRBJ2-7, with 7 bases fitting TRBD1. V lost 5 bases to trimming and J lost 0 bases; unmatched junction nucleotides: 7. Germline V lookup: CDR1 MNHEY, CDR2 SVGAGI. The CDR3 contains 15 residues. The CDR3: CASSNGQASSYEQYF. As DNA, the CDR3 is TGTGCCAGCAGTAATGGACAGGCAAGCTCCTACGAGCAGTACTTC.

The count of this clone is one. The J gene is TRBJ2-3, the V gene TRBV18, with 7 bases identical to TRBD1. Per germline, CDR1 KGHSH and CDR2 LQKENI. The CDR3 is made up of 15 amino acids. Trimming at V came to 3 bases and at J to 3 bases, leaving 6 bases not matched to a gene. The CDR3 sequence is CASSPRDSETDTQYF. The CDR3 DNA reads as TGTGCCAGCTCACCCCGGGACAGCGAAACAGATACGCAGTATTTT.

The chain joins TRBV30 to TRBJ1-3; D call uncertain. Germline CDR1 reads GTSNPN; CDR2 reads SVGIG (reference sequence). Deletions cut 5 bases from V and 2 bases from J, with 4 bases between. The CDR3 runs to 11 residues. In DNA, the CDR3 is TGTGCCTGGTCAACTGGAAACACCATATATTTT. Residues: CAWSTGNTIYF.

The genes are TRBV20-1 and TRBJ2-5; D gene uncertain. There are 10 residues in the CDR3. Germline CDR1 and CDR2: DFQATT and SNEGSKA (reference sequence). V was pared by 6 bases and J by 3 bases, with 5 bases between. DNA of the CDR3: TGCAGTGCCCCCAAAGAGACCCAGTACTTC. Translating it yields CSAPKETQYF.

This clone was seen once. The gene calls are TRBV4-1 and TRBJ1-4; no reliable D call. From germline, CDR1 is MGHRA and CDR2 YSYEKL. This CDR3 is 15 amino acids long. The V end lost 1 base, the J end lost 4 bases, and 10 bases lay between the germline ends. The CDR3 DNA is TGCGCCAGCAGCCAAGTGCAGCTAGTTAATGAAAAACTGTTTTTT. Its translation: CASSQVQLVNEKLFF.

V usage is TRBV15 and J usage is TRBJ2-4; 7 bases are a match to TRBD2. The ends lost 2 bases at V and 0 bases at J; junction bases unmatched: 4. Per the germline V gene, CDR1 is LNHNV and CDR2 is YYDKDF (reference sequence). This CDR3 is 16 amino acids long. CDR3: CATSRFLAEAKNIQYF. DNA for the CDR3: TGTGCCACCAGCAGATTCCTAGCGGAAGCCAAAAACATTCAGTACTTC.

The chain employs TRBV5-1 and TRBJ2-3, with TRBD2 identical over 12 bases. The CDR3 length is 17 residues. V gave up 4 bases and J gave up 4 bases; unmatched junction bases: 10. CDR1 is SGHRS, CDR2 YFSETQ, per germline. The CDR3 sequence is CASSPRKTSGSSDTQYF. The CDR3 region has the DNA TGCGCCAGCAGCCCCCGCAAGACTAGCGGGAGCTCAGATACGCAGTATTTT.

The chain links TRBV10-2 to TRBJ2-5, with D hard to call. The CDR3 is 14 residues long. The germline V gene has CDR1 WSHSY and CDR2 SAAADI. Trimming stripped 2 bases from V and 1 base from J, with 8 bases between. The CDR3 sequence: CASSEDGGQETQYF. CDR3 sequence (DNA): TGCGCCAGCAGTGAGGACGGCGGCCAAGAGACCCAGTACTTC.

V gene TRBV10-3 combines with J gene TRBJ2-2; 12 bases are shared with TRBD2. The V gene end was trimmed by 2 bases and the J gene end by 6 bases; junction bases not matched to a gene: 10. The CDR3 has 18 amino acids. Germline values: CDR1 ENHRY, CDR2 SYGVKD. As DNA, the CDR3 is TGTGCCATCAGTGAGGGGATGACTAGCGGGAGAGATGCCGGGGAGCTGTTTTTT. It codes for CAISEGMTSGRDAGELFF.

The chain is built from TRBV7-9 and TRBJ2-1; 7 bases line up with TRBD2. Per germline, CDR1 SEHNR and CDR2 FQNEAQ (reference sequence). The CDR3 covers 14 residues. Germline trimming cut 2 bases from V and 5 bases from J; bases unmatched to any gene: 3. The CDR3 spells CASSLFGLDNEQFF. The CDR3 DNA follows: TGTGCCAGCAGCTTATTCGGACTAGACAATGAGCAGTTCTTC.

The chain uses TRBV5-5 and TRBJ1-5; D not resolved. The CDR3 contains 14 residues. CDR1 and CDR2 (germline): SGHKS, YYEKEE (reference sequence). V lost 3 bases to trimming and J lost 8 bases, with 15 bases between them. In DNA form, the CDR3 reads TGTGCCAGCAGCTGGGATGCAGCGGGTAAGCCCCAGCATTTT. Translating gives CASSWDAAGKPQHF.

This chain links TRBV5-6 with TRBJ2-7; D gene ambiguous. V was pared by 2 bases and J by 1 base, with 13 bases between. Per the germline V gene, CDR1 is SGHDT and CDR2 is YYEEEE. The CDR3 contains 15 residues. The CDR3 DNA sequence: TGTGCCAGCAGCTTTGGTAAGACAATATCCTACGAGCAGTACTTC. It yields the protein CASSFGKTISYEQYF.

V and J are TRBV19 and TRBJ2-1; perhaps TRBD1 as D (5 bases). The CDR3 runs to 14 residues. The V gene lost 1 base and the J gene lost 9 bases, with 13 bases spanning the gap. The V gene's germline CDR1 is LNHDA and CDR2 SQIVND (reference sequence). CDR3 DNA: TGTGCCAGTAGTATAGGCGCAGGGAACAGTGAGCAGTTCTTC. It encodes CASSIGAGNSEQFF. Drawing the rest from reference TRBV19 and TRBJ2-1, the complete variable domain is DGGITQSPKYLFRKEGQNVTLSCEQNLNHDAMYWYRQDPGQGLRLIYYSQIVNDFQKGDIAEGYSVSREKKESFPLTVTSAQKNPTAFYLCASSIGAGNSEQFFGPGTRLTVL.

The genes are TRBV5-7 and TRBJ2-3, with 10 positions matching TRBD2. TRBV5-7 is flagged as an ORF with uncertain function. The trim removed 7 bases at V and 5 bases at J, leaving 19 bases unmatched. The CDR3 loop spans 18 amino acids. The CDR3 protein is CASPSQQPVSGRRDTQYF. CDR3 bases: TGTGCCAGCCCCTCACAACAGCCAGTTAGCGGGAGGCGAGATACGCAGTATTTT.

DNA for the CDR3: TGTGCCATCAGGTCAAATCCCCTGCTTCCGGGAGATACGCAGTATTTT. Amino acid sequence: CAIRSNPLLPGDTQYF. The V and J genes are TRBV10-3 and TRBJ2-3; no clear D gene. The length of the CDR3 is 16 residues. The V gene's germline CDR1 is ENHRY and CDR2 SYGVKD. V was trimmed by 6 bases and J by 5 bases, leaving 21 bases between them.

The chain's CDR3 is CASSEQPEAFF. The CDR3 region has the DNA TGTGCCAGCAGTGAACAGCCAGAAGCTTTCTTT. The chain carries TRBV11-2 and TRBJ1-1, with D unresolved. Trimming removed 6 bases at V and 8 bases at J, with 10 bases between. The length of the CDR3 is 11 residues. Germline V CDR1 and CDR2: SGHAT, FQNNGV. Based on the CDR3 plus reference TRBV11-2 and TRBJ1-1, the full variable domain is EAGVAQSPRYKIIEKRQSVAFWCNPISGHATLYWYQQILGQGPKLLIQFQNNGVVDDSQLPKDRFSAERLKGVDSTLKIQPAKLEDSAVYLCASSEQPEAFFGQGTRLTVV.

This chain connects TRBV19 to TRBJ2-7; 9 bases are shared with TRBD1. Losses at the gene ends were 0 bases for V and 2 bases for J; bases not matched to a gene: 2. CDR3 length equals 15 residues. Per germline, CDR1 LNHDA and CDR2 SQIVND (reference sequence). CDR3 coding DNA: TGTGCCAGTAGTATAGAACAGGGGGCCCCCTACGAGCAGTACTTC. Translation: CASSIEQGAPYEQYF. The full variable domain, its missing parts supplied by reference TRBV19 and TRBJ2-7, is DGGITQSPKYLFRKEGQNVTLSCEQNLNHDAMYWYRQDPGQGLRLIYYSQIVNDFQKGDIAEGYSVSREKKESFPLTVTSAQKNPTAFYLCASSIEQGAPYEQYFGPGTRLTVT.

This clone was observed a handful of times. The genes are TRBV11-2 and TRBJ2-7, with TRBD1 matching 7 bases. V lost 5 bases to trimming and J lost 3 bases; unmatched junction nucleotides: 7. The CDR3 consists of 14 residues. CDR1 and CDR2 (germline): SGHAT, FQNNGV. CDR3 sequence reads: CASSTGDSYYEQYF. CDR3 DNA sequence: TGTGCCAGCAGCACCGGGGACAGCTACTACGAGCAGTACTTC.

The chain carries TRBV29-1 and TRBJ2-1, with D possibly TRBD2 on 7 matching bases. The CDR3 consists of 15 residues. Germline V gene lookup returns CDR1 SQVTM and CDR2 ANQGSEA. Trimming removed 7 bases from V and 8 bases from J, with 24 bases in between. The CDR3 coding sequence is TGCAGCGCCCCCATCTGGGAGGGGGTATGGTATGAGCAGTTCTTC. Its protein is CSAPIWEGVWYEQFF.

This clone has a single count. As DNA, the CDR3 is TGCGCCAGCAGCTTGGTCGGACTAGCGGGAGTCAATGAGCAGTTCTTC. Translation: CASSLVGLAGVNEQFF. The chain has TRBV5-1 and TRBJ2-1, with 13 bases lining up with TRBD2. The CDR3 is 16 amino acids. The V gene end was trimmed by 0 bases and the J gene end by 6 bases; junction bases not matched to a gene: 3. Germline CDR1 is SGHRS and CDR2 is YFSETQ.

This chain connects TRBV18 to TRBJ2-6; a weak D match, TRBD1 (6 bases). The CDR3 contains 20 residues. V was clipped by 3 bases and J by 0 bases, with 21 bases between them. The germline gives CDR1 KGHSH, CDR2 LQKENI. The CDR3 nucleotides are TGTGCCAGCTCACCGACAGGTCTTAATCTCCTTAGCTCTGGGGCCAACGTCCTGACTTTC. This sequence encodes CASSPTGLNLLSSGANVLTF.

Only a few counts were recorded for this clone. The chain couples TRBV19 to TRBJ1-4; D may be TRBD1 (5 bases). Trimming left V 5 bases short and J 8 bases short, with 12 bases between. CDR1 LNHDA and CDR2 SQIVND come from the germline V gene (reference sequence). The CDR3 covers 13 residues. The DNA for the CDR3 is TGTGCCAGTAGTCGGGGGTTTCGGGAAAAACTGTTTTTT. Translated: CASSRGFREKLFF.

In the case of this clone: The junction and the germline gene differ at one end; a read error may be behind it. CDR3 region: CASSYSSGLEVLGQFF. CDR3 coding DNA: TGTGCCAGCAGTTACTCTTCGGGACTAGAGGTTCTAGGGCAGTTCTTC. This chain links TRBV6-4 with TRBJ2-1, with TRBD2 matching over 8 bases. Germline loops: CDR1 MRHNA, CDR2 SNTAGT. The CDR3 spans 16 residues.

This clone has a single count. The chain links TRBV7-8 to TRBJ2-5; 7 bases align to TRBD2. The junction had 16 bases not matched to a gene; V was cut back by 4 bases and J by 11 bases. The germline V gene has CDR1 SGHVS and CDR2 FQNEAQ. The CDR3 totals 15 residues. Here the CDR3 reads CASSSLVAGVGEQYF. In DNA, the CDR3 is TGTGCCAGCAGCTCCCTGGTGGCGGGAGTGGGGGAGCAGTACTTC.

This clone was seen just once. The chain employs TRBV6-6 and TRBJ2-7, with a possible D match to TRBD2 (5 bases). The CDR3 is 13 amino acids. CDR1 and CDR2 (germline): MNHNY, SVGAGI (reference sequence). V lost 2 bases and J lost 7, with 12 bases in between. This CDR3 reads CASSYEGVREQYF. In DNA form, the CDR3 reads TGTGCCAGCAGTTACGAGGGAGTTCGTGAGCAGTACTTC.

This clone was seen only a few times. CDR3 protein: CASSLSGVDGYTF. The CDR3 bases are TGTGCCAGCAGCTTATCAGGGGTGGATGGCTACACCTTC. This rearrangement joins TRBV7-9 to TRBJ1-2, with D maybe TRBD1 (6 bases). V lost 2 bases and J lost 6, with 10 bases in between. Germline V gene sequence: CDR1 SEHNR, CDR2 FQNEAQ (reference sequence). The CDR3 is made up of 13 amino acids.